Following are 21 T cell receptor beta chains from one sample sequenced in a study of blood T cells in healthy people across ages. Through a sample-barcoded 5' primer and a J-beta primer mix, a second PCR was run for roughly 6 to 12 cycles. A single record per CDR3 protein comes from TCRdb applying MiXCR to the 5' RACE reads. The sample lists about 1 million distinct CDR3 sequences, over 35% occurring once. Specimen: blood. The receptor set was obtained from a woman aged 55-75 years in good health.

The count of this clonotype is one. This sequence joins TRBV18 and TRBJ2-7; TRBD1 aligns across 10 bases. V shed 4 bases, J shed 3 bases, and the junction held 6 bases outside the gene matches. The CDR3 has 15 amino acids. CDR1 is KGHSH, CDR2 LQKENI, per germline. CDR3 sequence (DNA): TGTGCCAGCTCACGAAACCGGGACAGGGGCTACGAGCAGTACTTC. It specifies CASSRNRDRGYEQYF.

The chain employs TRBV4-1 and TRBJ2-5; 13 positions agree with TRBD2. V trimming: 1 base; J trimming: 5 bases; junction bases outside the gene matches: 7. The germline V gene has CDR1 MGHRA and CDR2 YSYEKL. The CDR3 extends over 17 amino acids. CDR3 bases: TGCGCCAGCAGCCAAGGACTAGCGGGAGGAATTGGGGAGACCCAGTACTTC. It translates to CASSQGLAGGIGETQYF.

J is TRBJ2-1 and V is TRBV20-1, with 10 bases aligning to TRBD2. Germline V CDR1 and CDR2: DFQATT, SNEGSKA (reference sequence). CDR3 length: 16 residues. J was trimmed by 6 bases and V by 6 bases; bases with no gene match: 14. In DNA, the CDR3 is TGCAGTGCCCCACCGATAGCGGGAGGCAGGGGCAATGAGCAGTTCTTC. Translating it yields CSAPPIAGGRGNEQFF.

The CDR3 sequence: CASSSLAPHYEQYF. The CDR3 DNA is TGTGCCAGCAGTTCGCTGGCACCCCACTACGAGCAGTACTTC. This rearrangement joins TRBV12-3 or TRBV12-4 to TRBJ2-7; D is uncertain. V lost 4 bases to trimming and J lost 3 bases, with 13 bases between them. There are 14 residues in the CDR3.

Worth noting for this clonotype: Germline is not matched at one junction end, which may reflect a read error. J is TRBJ2-1 and V is TRBV29-1, with 7 bases lining up with TRBD2. The CDR3 is made up of 14 amino acids. CDR1 and CDR2 (germline): SQVTM, ANQGSEA. The CDR3 DNA reads as TGCAGCGGCTCGCTAGCGGTGGGGGGGAATGGGCAGTTCTTC. Translated, it gives CSGSLAVGGNGQFF.

The rearrangement uses TRBV20-1 and TRBJ1-6; unclear D gene. Germline CDR1 reads DFQATT; CDR2 reads SNEGSKA (reference sequence). V lost 6 bases to trimming and J lost 0 bases, with 24 bases between them. CDR3 length: 19 amino acids. The CDR3 DNA reads as TGCAGTGCCCCCCCGCCCTCATATCGCAGGAGCTCCTATAATTCACCCCTCCACTTT. Encoded protein: CSAPPPSYRRSSYNSPLHF.

This clonotype showed up just once. The chain carries TRBV5-5 and TRBJ2-7; a possible D gene is TRBD1 (5 bases). The CDR3 length is 13 residues. In germline, CDR1 is SGHKS, CDR2 YYEKEE (reference sequence). The ends were cut back, 5 bases at V and 3 bases at J, with 12 bases in the middle. The CDR3 loop reads CASSQDKVYEQYF. CDR3 DNA sequence: TGTGCCAGCAGTCAGGACAAAGTCTACGAGCAGTACTTC.

This clonotype was seen at least ten times. The rearrangement uses TRBV7-2 and TRBJ1-2; 10 nucleotides match TRBD1. The CDR3 contains 15 residues. Losses at the gene ends were 5 bases for V and 0 bases for J; bases not matched to a gene: 3. Germline CDR1 and CDR2: SGHTA and FQGNSA. CDR3 protein: CASSPGTGANYGYTF. In nucleotides, the CDR3 is TGTGCCAGCAGCCCTGGGACAGGGGCTAACTATGGCTACACCTTC.

This clonotype has a handful of counts. V usage is TRBV30 and J usage is TRBJ2-7, with a tentative D call TRBD2 (6 bases). The V end lost 4 bases, the J end lost 7 bases, and 23 bases lay between the germline ends. The germline CDR1 and CDR2 sequences are GTSNPN and SVGIG (reference sequence). This CDR3 spans 15 amino acids. The DNA of the CDR3 is TGTGCCTGGAACCCCGGGACTCCTGTACGCGGGGAGCAGTACTTC. It encodes CAWNPGTPVRGEQYF.

The V and J genes are TRBV6-1 and TRBJ2-5; D possibly matches TRBD1 or TRBD2 (5 bases each). TRBJ2-7 explains the end of the DNA better; the J call may be wrong. Germline V gene sequence: CDR1 MNHNS, CDR2 SASEGT. This CDR3 contains 13 residues. The CDR3 sequence: CASSEVGGSEQYV. The CDR3 coding sequence is TGTGCCAGCAGTGAAGTTGGGGGAAGCGAGCAGTACGTC.

In regard to this clonotype: This may come from a read error, since a much larger clone is one base off. The rearrangement links TRBV6-5 to TRBJ2-7, with 7 bases lining up with TRBD1. The J call could be wrong; TRBJ2-4 is a better fit for the DNA end. Germline lookup yields CDR1 MNHEY and CDR2 SVGAGI. The CDR3 is 13 residues long. CDR3 nucleotide sequence: TGTGCCAGCAGGGAGACAGGGTGGAACATTCAGTACTTC. This gives the protein CASRETGWNIQYF.

V gene TRBV9 combines with J gene TRBJ2-7, with TRBD1 identical over 7 bases. V gave up 6 bases and J gave up 6 bases; unmatched junction bases: 6. Germline lookup yields CDR1 SGDLS and CDR2 YYNGEE. CDR3 length equals 12 residues. The CDR3 nucleotides read TGTGCCAGCAACCGACAGGGTGTCGAGCAGTACTTC. Protein sequence: CASNRQGVEQYF.

This chain joins TRBV20-1 and TRBJ1-1, with D perhaps TRBD1 (6 bases). The germline V gene has CDR1 DFQATT and CDR2 SNEGSKA (reference sequence). The V and J ends lost 1 base and 3 bases respectively, with 12 bases between them. The CDR3 contains 14 residues. CDR3 nucleotides: TGCAGTGCTAGAGCAGGGGCTGAGGACACTGAAGCTTTCTTT. Encoded protein: CSARAGAEDTEAFF.

To note about this clonotype: A junction end diverges from the germline sequence, so it may reflect a read error. The V gene is TRBV3-1, the J gene TRBJ2-1; D is perhaps TRBD2 (6 bases). The V gene's germline CDR1 is LGHDT and CDR2 YNNKEL (reference sequence). The length of the CDR3 is 16 residues. DNA of the CDR3: TGTGCCAGCAGCCCCCGCCTAGCGTCCGTCTACAATGAACAGTTCTTC. Its translation: CASSPRLASVYNEQFF.

The chain joins TRBV3-1 to TRBJ2-5, with D perhaps being TRBD1 or TRBD2 (5 bases each). Trimming stripped 1 base from V and 11 bases from J, with 23 bases between. This CDR3 has 16 amino acids. Germline values: CDR1 LGHDT, CDR2 YNNKEL (reference sequence). The CDR3 DNA follows: TGTGCCAGCAGCCAAGGACCCGCCGGGGCCCGGGATGAGCAGTACTTC. Protein product: CASSQGPAGARDEQYF.

This clonotype showed up just a few times. The chain employs TRBV12-3 or TRBV12-4 and TRBJ2-6; TRBD1 matches at 8 bases. The CDR3 sequence is 20 residues long. CDR3 sequence reads: CGQRQGASVRKVSGANVLTF. For the CDR3, the DNA is TGTGGCCAGAGGCAGGGGGCGAGTGTGCGAAAGGTCTCTGGGGCCAACGTCCTGACTTTC.

The table lists this clonotype with a few counts. The V gene is TRBV18, the J gene TRBJ2-1, with TRBD1 matching over 8 bases. CDR1 is KGHSH, CDR2 LQKENI, per germline. There are 17 residues in the CDR3. V gave up 1 base and J gave up 5 bases; unmatched junction bases: 10. CDR3 loop: CASSPRSGTGQDNEQFF. Here the CDR3 DNA reads TGTGCCAGCTCACCACGGTCGGGCACGGGACAGGACAATGAGCAGTTCTTC.

The chain carries TRBV2 and TRBJ2-7; TRBD1 matches 7 bases. Trimming removed 5 bases from V and 2 bases from J; junction bases left unmatched: 9. The germline V gene has CDR1 SNHLY and CDR2 FYNNEI. The CDR3 covers 15 residues. Written as DNA, the CDR3 is TGTGCCAGCAGTTCTCGGGACAGAGTCCCCTACGAGCAGTACTTC. This translates into CASSSRDRVPYEQYF.

This clonotype has only a few counts. This chain joins TRBV29-1 and TRBJ1-1; 8 nucleotides align to TRBD1. This CDR3 region has 12 residues. Germline trimming cut 7 bases from V and 7 bases from J; bases unmatched to any gene: 8. Germline V gene data show CDR1 as SQVTM and CDR2 as ANQGSEA. CDR3 sequence (DNA): TGCAGCGCCTGGACAGGGTGGAATGAAGCTTTCTTT. Translating it yields CSAWTGWNEAFF. The full variable domain, in which reference TRBV29-1 and TRBJ1-1 provide the parts outside the CDR3, is SAVISQKPSRDICQRGTSLTIQCQVDSQVTMMFWYRQQPGQSLTLIATANQGSEATYESGFVIDKFPISRPNLTFSTLTVSNMSPEDSSIYLCSAWTGWNEAFFGQGTRLTVV.

This chain links TRBV7-9 with TRBJ2-3; D tentatively fits TRBD1 or TRBD2 (5 bases each). The germline V gene encodes CDR1 SEHNR and CDR2 FQNEAQ (reference sequence). The V gene lost 7 bases and the J gene lost 2 bases, with 13 bases spanning the gap. There are 14 residues in the CDR3. The CDR3 coding sequence is TGTGCCAGCACCTTCCCAGGGACCACAGATACGCAGTATTTT. Its translation is CASTFPGTTDTQYF.

The chain links TRBV12-3 or TRBV12-4 to TRBJ2-7; 9 bases match TRBD1. The ends lost 5 bases at V and 5 bases at J; junction bases unmatched: 13. The CDR3 contains 16 residues. The CDR3 coding sequence is TGTGCCAGCAGTCCCTCCCCCCGGGACAGGGTTGACGAGCAGTACTTC. This gives the protein CASSPSPRDRVDEQYF.